At least ten counts were recorded for the clone carrying this TCR beta chain. TCRdb itself ran the 5' RACE reads through MiXCR, one entry per CDR3 protein. The profile shows about 100,000 distinct CDR3 sequences, 11% of them singletons. The data originate from a study of early T cells in non-severe SARS-CoV-2 infection. The sequence derives from an adult who was a healthcare worker with PCR-confirmed SARS-CoV-2 infection or an uninfected control (not recorded which). Sample: whole blood.

In nucleotides, the CDR3 is TGTGCCAGCAGGATGATAACCGGGGAGCTGTTTTTT. The encoded protein is CASRMITGELFF. This sequence joins TRBV28 and TRBJ2-2; no firm D call. The CDR3 is 12 residues long. Per germline, CDR1 MDHEN and CDR2 SYDVKM. V was shortened by 6 bases and J by 5 bases, with 7 bases between the two germline ends.